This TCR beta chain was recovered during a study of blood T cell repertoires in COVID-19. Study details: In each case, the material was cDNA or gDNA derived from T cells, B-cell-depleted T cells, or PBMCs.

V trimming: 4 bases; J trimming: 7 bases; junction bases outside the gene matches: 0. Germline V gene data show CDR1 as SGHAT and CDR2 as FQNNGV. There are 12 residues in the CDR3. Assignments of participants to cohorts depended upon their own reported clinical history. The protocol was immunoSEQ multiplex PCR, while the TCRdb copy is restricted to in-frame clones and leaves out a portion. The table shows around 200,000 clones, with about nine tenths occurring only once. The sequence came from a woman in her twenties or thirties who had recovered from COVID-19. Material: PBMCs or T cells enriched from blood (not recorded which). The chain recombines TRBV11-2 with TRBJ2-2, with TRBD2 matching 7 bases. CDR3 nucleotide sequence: TGTGCCAGCAGCTCGGGGGGCGGGGAGCTGTTTTTT. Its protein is CASSSGGGELFF.